This T cell receptor (beta chain) was sequenced during a study of T cells in Graves' hyperthyroidism and ophthalmopathy. V was trimmed by 1 base and J by 0 bases, leaving 13 bases between them. There are 16 residues in the CDR3. The V gene's germline CDR1 is SGHVS and CDR2 FNYEAQ. Diagnoses were made from clinical symptoms, serum measures (thyroxine and TRAb), thyroid ultrasound and orbital computed tomography. Overall study findings and caveats: Also found in blood were most expanded thyroid clonotypes above 0.001.

RNA transcripts were the template for amplifying TCR beta CDR3 regions. Initially, a first-round RT-PCR of the TCR CDR3 employed the HTBI primer set. TCRdb re-analysed the multiplex PCR reads in MiXCR, keeping a single row per CDR3 protein. The sample includes 35,000 or so distinct CDR3 sequences, roughly 50% of them seen just once. This clonotype showed up many times. Its antigen is not identified. The V call is TRBV7-6, the J call TRBJ2-7; D remains ambiguous. The receptor comes from a man in his forties or fifties with Graves' ophthalmopathy. Sequencing was carried out using blood. The CDR3 coding sequence is TGTGCCAGCAGCTTAGGTCCTGGCAGGAGCTCCTACGAGCAGTACTTC. The encoded protein is CASSLGPGRSSYEQYF.